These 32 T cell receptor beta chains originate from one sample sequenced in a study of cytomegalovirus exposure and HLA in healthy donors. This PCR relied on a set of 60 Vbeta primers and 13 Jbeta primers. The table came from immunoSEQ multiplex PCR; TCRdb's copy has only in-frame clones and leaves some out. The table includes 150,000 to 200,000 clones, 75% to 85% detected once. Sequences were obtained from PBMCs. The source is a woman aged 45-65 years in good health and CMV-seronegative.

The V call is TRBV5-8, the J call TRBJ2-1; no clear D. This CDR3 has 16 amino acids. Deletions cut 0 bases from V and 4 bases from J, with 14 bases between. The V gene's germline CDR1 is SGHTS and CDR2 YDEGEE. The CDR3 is CASSLGSGAIYNEQFF. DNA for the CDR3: TGTGCCAGCAGCTTGGGATCCGGAGCGATTTACAATGAGCAGTTCTTC.

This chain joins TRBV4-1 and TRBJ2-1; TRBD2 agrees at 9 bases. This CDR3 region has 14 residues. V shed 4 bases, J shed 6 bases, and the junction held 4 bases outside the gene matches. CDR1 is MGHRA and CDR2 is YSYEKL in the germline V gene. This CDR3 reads CASSRGGVFNEQFF. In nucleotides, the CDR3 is TGCGCCAGCAGCCGCGGGGGGGTCTTCAATGAGCAGTTCTTC.

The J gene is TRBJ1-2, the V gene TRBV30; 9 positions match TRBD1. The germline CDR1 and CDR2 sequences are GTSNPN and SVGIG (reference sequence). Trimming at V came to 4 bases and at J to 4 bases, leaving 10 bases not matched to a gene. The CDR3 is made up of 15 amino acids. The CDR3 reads CAWTRTGVRVYGYTF. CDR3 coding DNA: TGTGCCTGGACCAGGACAGGGGTACGGGTCTATGGCTACACCTTC.

Here the CDR3 DNA reads TGTGCCGGCAGGACTAGCGGGAGACGATACACCGGGGAGCTGTTTTTT. Translation gives CAGRTSGRRYTGELFF. The chain links TRBV30 to TRBJ2-2, with 13 bases matching TRBD2. The CDR3 covers 16 residues. The germline V gene encodes CDR1 GTSNPN and CDR2 SVGIG (reference sequence). The trim removed 8 bases at V and 3 bases at J, leaving 9 bases unmatched.

DNA for the CDR3: TGCGCCAGCAGTGAGTCGAGAGAACCCCACCGCCACGAGCAGTACTTC. Translation: CASSESREPHRHEQYF. This sequence joins TRBV10-2 and TRBJ2-7; D gene uncertain. The CDR3 loop spans 16 amino acids. With 0 bases removed from V and 5 bases from J, the gap between germline ends came to 17 bases. The germline V gene has CDR1 WSHSY and CDR2 SAAADI.

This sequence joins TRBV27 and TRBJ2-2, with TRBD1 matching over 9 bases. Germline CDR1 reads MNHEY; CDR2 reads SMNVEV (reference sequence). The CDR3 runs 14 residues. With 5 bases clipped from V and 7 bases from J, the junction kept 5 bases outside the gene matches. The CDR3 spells CASSPGTGLGELFF. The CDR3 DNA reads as TGTGCCAGCAGTCCCGGGACAGGGCTCGGGGAGCTGTTTTTT.

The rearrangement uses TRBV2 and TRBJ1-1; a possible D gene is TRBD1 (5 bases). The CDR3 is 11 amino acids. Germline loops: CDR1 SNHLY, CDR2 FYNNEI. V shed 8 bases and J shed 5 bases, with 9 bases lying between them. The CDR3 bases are TGTGCCAGCTCAGGGTGGACTGAAGCTTTCTTT. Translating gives CASSGWTEAFF.

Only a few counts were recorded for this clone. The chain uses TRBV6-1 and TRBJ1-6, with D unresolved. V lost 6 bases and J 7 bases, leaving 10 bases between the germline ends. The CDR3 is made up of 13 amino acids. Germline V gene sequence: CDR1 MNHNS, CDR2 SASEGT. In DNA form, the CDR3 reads TGTGCCAGCAGCGCCGGTGAGAATTCACCCCTCCACTTT. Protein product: CASSAGENSPLHF.

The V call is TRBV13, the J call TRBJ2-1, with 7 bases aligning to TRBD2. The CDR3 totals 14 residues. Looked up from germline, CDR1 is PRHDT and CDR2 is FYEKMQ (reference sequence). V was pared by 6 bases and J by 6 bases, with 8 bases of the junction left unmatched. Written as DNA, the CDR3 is TGTGCCAGCAGTTTCGGAGGGAGGGGCAATGAGCAGTTCTTC. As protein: CASSFGGRGNEQFF.

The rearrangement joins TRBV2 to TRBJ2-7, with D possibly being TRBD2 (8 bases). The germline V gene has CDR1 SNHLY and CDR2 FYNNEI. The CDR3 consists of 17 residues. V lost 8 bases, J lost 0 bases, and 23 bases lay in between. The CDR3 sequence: CASGGGLGGQSSYEQYF. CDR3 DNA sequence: TGTGCCAGCGGGGGGGGACTAGGGGGCCAGAGCTCCTACGAGCAGTACTTC.

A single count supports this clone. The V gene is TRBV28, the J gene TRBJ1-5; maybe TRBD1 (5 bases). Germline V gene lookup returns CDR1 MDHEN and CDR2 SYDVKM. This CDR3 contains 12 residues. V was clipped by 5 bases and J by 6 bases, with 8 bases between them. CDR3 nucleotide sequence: TGTGCCAGCAGTGGGGCTCTTCAGCCCCAGCATTTT. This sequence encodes CASSGALQPQHF.

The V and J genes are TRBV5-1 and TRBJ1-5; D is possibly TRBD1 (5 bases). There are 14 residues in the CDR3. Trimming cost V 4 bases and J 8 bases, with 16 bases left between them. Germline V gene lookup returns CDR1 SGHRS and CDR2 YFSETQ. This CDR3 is CASSPQGPQEPQHF. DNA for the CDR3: TGCGCCAGCAGCCCGCAGGGCCCTCAGGAGCCCCAGCATTTT.

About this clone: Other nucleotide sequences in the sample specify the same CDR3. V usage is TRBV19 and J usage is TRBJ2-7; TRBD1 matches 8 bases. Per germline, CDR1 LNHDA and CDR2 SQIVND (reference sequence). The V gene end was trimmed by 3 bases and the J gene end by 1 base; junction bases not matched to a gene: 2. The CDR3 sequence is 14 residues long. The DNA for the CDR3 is TGTGCCAGTAGTATTGGACAGGGTTCCTACGAGCAGTACTTC. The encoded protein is CASSIGQGSYEQYF.

The CDR3 is CASSLAGAGNQPQHF. The CDR3 bases are TGTGCCAGCAGCTTGGCAGGGGCGGGTAATCAGCCCCAGCATTTT. The V call is TRBV7-9, the J call TRBJ1-5; D may be TRBD1 (6 bases). This CDR3 region has 15 residues. The V gene's germline CDR1 is SEHNR and CDR2 FQNEAQ (reference sequence). Trimming stripped 3 bases from V and 4 bases from J, with 13 bases between.

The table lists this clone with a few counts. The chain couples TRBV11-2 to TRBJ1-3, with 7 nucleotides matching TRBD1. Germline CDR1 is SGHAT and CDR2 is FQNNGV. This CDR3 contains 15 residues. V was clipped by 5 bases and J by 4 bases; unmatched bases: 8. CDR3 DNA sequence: TGTGCCAGCAGCGAGACAGGGTCTTCCGGAAACACCATATATTTT. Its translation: CASSETGSSGNTIYF.

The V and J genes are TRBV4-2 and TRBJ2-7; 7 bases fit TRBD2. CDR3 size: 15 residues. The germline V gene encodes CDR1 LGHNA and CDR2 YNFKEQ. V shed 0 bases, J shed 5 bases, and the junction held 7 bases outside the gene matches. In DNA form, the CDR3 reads TGTGCCAGCAGCCAAGAGACGGGAGGAGGTCACGAGCAGTACTTC. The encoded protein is CASSQETGGGHEQYF.

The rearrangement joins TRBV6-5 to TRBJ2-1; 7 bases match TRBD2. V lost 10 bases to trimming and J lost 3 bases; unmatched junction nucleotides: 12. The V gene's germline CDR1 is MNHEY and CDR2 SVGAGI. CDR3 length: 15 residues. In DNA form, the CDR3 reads TGTGCCACCACCTCCACGGGAGGCCTCTACAATGAGCAGTTCTTC. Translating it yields CATTSTGGLYNEQFF.

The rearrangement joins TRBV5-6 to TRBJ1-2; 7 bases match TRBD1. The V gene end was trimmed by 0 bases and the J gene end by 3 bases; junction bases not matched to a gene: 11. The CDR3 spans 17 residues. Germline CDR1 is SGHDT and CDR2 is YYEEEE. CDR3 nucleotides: TGTGCCAGCAGCTTGGCCGCAGGGGGTGCTCTCGACTATGGCTACACCTTC. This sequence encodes CASSLAAGGALDYGYTF.

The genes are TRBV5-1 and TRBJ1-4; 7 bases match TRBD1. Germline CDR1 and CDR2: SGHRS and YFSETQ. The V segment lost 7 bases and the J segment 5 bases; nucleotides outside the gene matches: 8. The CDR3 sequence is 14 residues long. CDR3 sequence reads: CASGRQGTNEKLFF. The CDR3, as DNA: TGCGCCAGCGGTCGACAGGGTACAAATGAAAAACTGTTTTTT.

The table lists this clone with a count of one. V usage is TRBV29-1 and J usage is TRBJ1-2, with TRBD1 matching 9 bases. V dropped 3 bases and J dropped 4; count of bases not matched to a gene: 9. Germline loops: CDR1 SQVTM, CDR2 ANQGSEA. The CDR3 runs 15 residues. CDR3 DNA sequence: TGCAGCGTTGATTACTCCACAGGGGGCGGCTATGGCTACACCTTC. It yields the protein CSVDYSTGGGYGYTF.

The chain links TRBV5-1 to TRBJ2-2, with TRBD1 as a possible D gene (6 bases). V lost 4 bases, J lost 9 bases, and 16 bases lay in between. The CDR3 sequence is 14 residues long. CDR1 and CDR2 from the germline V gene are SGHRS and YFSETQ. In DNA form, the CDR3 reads TGCGCCAGCAGCGCCGGGACACCCAGCCGGGAGCTGTTTTTT. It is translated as CASSAGTPSRELFF.

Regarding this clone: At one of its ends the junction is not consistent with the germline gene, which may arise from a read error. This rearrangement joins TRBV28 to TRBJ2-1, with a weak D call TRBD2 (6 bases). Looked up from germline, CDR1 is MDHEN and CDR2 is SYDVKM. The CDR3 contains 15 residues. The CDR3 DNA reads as TGTGCCAACAGTTTAGCTAGCGCTTCCTACAATGAGCAGTTCTTC. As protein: CANSLASASYNEQFF.

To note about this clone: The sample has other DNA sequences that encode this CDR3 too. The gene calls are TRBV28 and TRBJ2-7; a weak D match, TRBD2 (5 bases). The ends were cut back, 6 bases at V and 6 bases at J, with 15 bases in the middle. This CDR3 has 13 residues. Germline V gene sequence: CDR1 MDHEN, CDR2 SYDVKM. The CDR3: CASSVTPGGEQYF. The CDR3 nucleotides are TGTGCCAGCAGCGTGACCCCCGGAGGCGAGCAGTACTTC.

DNA for the CDR3: TGCAGCGCGAGAACTAGCGGGAGTCTCACCGGGGAGCTGTTTTTT. Its translation: CSARTSGSLTGELFF. The chain employs TRBV29-1 and TRBJ2-2; 11 nucleotides align to TRBD2. The V gene's germline CDR1 is SQVTM and CDR2 ANQGSEA. V gave up 7 bases and J gave up 4 bases; unmatched junction bases: 8. This CDR3 has 15 amino acids.

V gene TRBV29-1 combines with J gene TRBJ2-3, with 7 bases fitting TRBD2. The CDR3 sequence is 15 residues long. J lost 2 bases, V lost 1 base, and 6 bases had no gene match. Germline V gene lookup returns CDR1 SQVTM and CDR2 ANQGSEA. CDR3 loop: CSVEGSLAVTDTQYF. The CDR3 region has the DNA TGCAGCGTTGAAGGTAGTCTAGCGGTCACAGATACGCAGTATTTT.

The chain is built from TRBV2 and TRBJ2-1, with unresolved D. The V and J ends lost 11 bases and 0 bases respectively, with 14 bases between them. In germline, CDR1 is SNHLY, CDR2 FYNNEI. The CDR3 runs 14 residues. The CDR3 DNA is TGTGCCGGCACCCCCGCGAACTCCTACAATGAGCAGTTCTTC. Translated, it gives CAGTPANSYNEQFF.

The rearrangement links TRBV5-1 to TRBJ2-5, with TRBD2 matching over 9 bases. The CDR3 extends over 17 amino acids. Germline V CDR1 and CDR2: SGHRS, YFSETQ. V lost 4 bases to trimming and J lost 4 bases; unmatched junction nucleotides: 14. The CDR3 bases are TGCGCCAGCAGCCTCCACGGCGGGGGGGAGATCGGAGAGACCCAGTACTTC. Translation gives CASSLHGGGEIGETQYF.

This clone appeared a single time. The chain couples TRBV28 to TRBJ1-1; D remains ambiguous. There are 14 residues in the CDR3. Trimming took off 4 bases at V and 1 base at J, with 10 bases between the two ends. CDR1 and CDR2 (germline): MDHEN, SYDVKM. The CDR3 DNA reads TGTGCCAGCAGTTCCCCTAGTGAGAACACTGAAGCTTTCTTT. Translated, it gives CASSSPSENTEAFF.

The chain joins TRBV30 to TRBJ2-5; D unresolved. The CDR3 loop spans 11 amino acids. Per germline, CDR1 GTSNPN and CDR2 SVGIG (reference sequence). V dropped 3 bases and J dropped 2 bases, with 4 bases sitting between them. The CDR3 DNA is TGTGCCTGGAGGCAGCAAGAGACCCAGTACTTC. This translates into CAWRQQETQYF.

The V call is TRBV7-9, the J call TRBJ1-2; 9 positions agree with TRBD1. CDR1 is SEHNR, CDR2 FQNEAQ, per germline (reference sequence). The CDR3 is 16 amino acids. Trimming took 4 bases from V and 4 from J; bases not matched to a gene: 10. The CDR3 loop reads CASSSVGRTGVYGYTF. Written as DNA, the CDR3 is TGTGCCAGCAGCTCCGTGGGCCGGACAGGGGTCTATGGCTACACCTTC.

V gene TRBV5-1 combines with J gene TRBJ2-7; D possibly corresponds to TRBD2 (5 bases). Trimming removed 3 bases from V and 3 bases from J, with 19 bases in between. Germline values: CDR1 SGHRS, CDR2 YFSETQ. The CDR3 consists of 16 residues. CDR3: CASSSQDSRYLYEQYF. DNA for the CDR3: TGCGCCAGCAGCTCGCAGGACTCACGCTACCTCTACGAGCAGTACTTC.

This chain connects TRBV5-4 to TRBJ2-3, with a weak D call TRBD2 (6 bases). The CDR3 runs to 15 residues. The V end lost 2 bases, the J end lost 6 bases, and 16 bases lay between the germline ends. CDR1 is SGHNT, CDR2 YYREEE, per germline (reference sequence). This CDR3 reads CASSFTGGEGDTQYF. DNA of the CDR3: TGTGCCAGCAGCTTCACCGGGGGAGAGGGGGATACGCAGTATTTT. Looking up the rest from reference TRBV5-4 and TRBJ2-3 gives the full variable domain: ETGVTQSPTHLIKTRGQQVTLRCSSQSGHNTVSWYQQALGQGPQFIFQYYREEENGRGNFPPRFSGLQFPNYSSELNVNALELDDSALYLCASSFTGGEGDTQYFGPGTRLTVL.